This T cell receptor beta chain is from a study of blood T cells in healthy people across ages. Study-level findings and limits: More naive CD4+ cells and higher diversity marked long-lived donors relative to aged donors. In older individuals, TCR beta diversity per million T cells was lower, falling roughly linearly with age.

A remark on this clonotype: The antigen is undetermined. One end of the junction is discordant with germline, which a read error may explain.

This CDR3 has 13 amino acids. Germline V CDR1 and CDR2: SGHAT, FQNNGV. A second PCR of 7 to 11 cycles used a sample-barcoded 5' primer and a J-beta primer mix. TCRdb used MiXCR to reprocess the 5' RACE reads, holding one entry per CDR3 protein. The sample lists about 680,000 distinct CDR3 sequences, around 45% occurring once. V gene TRBV11-2 combines with J gene TRBJ1-2; 7 bases align to TRBD1. Sequencing was carried out using blood. The source of this sequence is a woman aged 60-75 years in good health. DNA for the CDR3: TGTGCCAGCAGCTCAACAGGGGCATGGGGCTGCACCTTC. Translating it yields CASSSTGAWGCTF.